What follows are 2 T cell receptor beta chains derived from one specimen sequenced in a study of T cells after yellow fever vaccination. TCRdb fed the 5' RACE reads into MiXCR, producing one record per CDR3 protein. The data hold about 320,000 distinct CDR3 sequences, with around 10% observed a single time. The sample was CD4+ T cells sorted from PBMCs, taken 45 days after the yellow fever booster vaccination. The receptors shown here come from a man aged 18-30 years who received the YFV17D yellow fever vaccine.

V gene TRBV7-8 combines with J gene TRBJ2-3; 11 bases are shared with TRBD2. This CDR3 is built from 17 residues. CDR1 is SGHVS, CDR2 FQNEAQ, per germline. Trimming took 4 bases from V and 1 from J; bases not matched to a gene: 7. This CDR3 is CASSSGLAVPRTDTQYF. CDR3 nucleotides: TGTGCCAGCAGCTCGGGACTAGCGGTTCCTCGCACAGATACGCAGTATTTT.

This clonotype was observed a handful of times. This chain uses TRBV19 with TRBJ1-2; the D is unclear. The CDR3 totals 13 residues. V lost 5 bases and J 7 bases, leaving 14 bases between the germline ends. Germline CDR1 and CDR2: LNHDA and SQIVND (reference sequence). Here the CDR3 reads CASSSNGRGGYTF. The CDR3 DNA follows: TGTGCCAGTAGTTCTAACGGTCGTGGTGGCTACACCTTC.